The next 17 T cell receptor beta chains were all read from a single sample in a study of blood T cell repertoires in COVID-19. Only in-frame clones appear in the TCRdb table, and some are missing; sequencing was by immunoSEQ multiplex PCR. The data contain around 150,000 clones, approximately 80% of them singletons. The specimen was peripheral blood. Every receptor here comes from a woman aged 80 or over in a cohort sampled during active or convalescent COVID-19.

This clone was counted a single time. Mismatch with germline at one junction end may stem from a read error. This rearrangement joins TRBV6-6 to TRBJ2-7; 8 positions match TRBD1. CDR1 is MNHNY and CDR2 is SVGAGI in the germline V gene (reference sequence). The CDR3 spans 11 residues. The CDR3 DNA reads TGTGCCAGCAGTTCCGGACAGGGAGGAATGTTC. Protein sequence: CASSSGQGGMF.

The V and J genes are TRBV18 and TRBJ1-2; 10 nucleotides agree with TRBD1. The CDR3 is 16 amino acids. Germline assignment: CDR1 KGHSH and CDR2 LQKENI. The junction had 11 bases not matched to a gene; V was cut back by 6 bases and J by 4 bases. The CDR3 DNA reads TGTGCCAGCTCCCCGGGACAGGGGACCCTTTTCTATGGCTACACCTTC. It codes for CASSPGQGTLFYGYTF.

The chain employs TRBV18 and TRBJ1-5, with 9 bases lining up with TRBD1. Germline CDR1 and CDR2: KGHSH and LQKENI. V dropped 3 bases and J dropped 5; count of bases not matched to a gene: 5. The CDR3 totals 15 residues. This CDR3 is CASSPRDREYQPQHF. The DNA of the CDR3 is TGTGCCAGCTCACCCCGGGACAGGGAGTATCAGCCCCAGCATTTT. Looking up the rest from reference TRBV18 and TRBJ1-5 gives the full variable domain: NAGVMQNPRHLVRRRGQEARLRCSPMKGHSHVYWYRQLPEEGLKFMVYLQKENIIDESGMPKERFSAEFPKEGPSILRIQQVVRGDSAAYFCASSPRDREYQPQHFGDGTRLSIL.

The rearrangement joins TRBV30 to TRBJ2-2; the match to TRBD2 covers 11 bases. Germline V gene lookup returns CDR1 GTSNPN and CDR2 SVGIG (reference sequence). The J segment lost 1 base and the V segment lost 4 bases, leaving 5 bases of the junction unmatched. The CDR3 covers 16 residues. The CDR3 DNA follows: TGTGCCTGGACGGCTAGCGGGGGGCTGAACACCGGGGAGCTGTTTTTT. Translating it yields CAWTASGGLNTGELFF. Looking up the rest from reference TRBV30 and TRBJ2-2 gives the full variable domain: SQTIHQWPATLVQPVGSPLSLECTVEGTSNPNLYWYRQAAGRGLQLLFYSVGIGQISSEVPQNLSASRPQDRQFILSSKKLLLSDSGFYLCAWTASGGLNTGELFFGEGSRLTVL.

This rearrangement joins TRBV4-1 to TRBJ1-5; D possibly corresponds to TRBD1 (5 bases). The V end lost 0 bases, the J end lost 7 bases, and 16 bases lay between the germline ends. Per the germline V gene, CDR1 is MGHRA and CDR2 is YSYEKL. This CDR3 region has 16 residues. CDR3 residues: CASSQEERGIRQPQHF. The CDR3 DNA sequence: TGCGCCAGCAGCCAAGAGGAGCGGGGGATCCGGCAGCCCCAGCATTTT.

The chain links TRBV18 to TRBJ1-1; no clear D gene. The ends were cut back, 3 bases at V and 1 base at J, with 12 bases in the middle. This CDR3 spans 15 amino acids. Germline lookup yields CDR1 KGHSH and CDR2 LQKENI. CDR3 in amino acids: CASSPDGVWNTEAFF. The CDR3 nucleotides are TGTGCCAGCTCACCCGATGGAGTTTGGAACACTGAAGCTTTCTTT.

This clone was seen a few times. V gene TRBV18 combines with J gene TRBJ2-7; possibly TRBD1 for D (5 bases). V was cut by 4 bases and J by 6 bases, with 10 bases left in between. The length of the CDR3 is 12 residues. Germline V lookup: CDR1 KGHSH, CDR2 LQKENI. The CDR3 loop reads CASSQYQGEQYV. For the CDR3, the DNA is TGTGCCAGCTCACAGTATCAGGGCGAGCAGTACGTC.

The V and J genes are TRBV7-9 and TRBJ2-1; D perhaps matches TRBD2 (6 bases). V lost 0 bases and J lost 4, with 19 bases in between. The CDR3 spans 18 residues. Germline-derived CDR1 and CDR2 are SEHNR and FQNEAQ (reference sequence). The CDR3 sequence: CASSLASVTSNHYNEQFF. The CDR3 DNA reads TGTGCCAGCAGCTTAGCGAGCGTCACTAGCAACCATTACAATGAGCAGTTCTTC.

The chain carries TRBV7-2 and TRBJ1-2; 7 bases line up with TRBD1. The V gene end was trimmed by 5 bases and the J gene end by 9 bases; junction bases not matched to a gene: 12. Germline V gives CDR1 SGHTA, CDR2 FQGNSA. This CDR3 is built from 14 residues. CDR3 sequence: CASSPGTAVVRYTF. CDR3 in DNA: TGTGCCAGCAGCCCCGGGACAGCGGTAGTCCGCTACACCTTC.

The chain has TRBV7-9 and TRBJ2-3, with 9 bases fitting TRBD2. Germline V gene data show CDR1 as SEHNR and CDR2 as FQNEAQ (reference sequence). Trimming took 4 bases from V and 7 from J; bases not matched to a gene: 12. This CDR3 region has 16 residues. CDR3 region: CASSSLGAGGGNTQYF. Written as DNA, the CDR3 is TGTGCCAGCAGCTCTTTGGGAGCGGGGGGTGGAAATACGCAGTATTTT.

The J gene is TRBJ2-2, the V gene TRBV5-4, with D unresolved. The CDR3 length is 14 residues. Trimming shortened V by 2 bases and J by 4 bases, and 9 bases separated the two germline ends. Germline CDR1 and CDR2: SGHNT and YYREEE (reference sequence). In DNA form, the CDR3 reads TGTGCCAGCAGCTTAGCCATACCCACCGGGGAGCTGTTTTTT. This sequence encodes CASSLAIPTGELFF.

Only a few counts were recorded for this clone. The J gene is TRBJ2-2, the V gene TRBV14, with 12 bases identical to TRBD1. Germline V CDR1 and CDR2: SGHDN, FVKESK. Trimming cost V 5 bases and J 6 bases; bases outside gene matches: 10. The CDR3 consists of 17 residues. This CDR3 is CASSTRDRGLRSGELFF. The CDR3 DNA is TGTGCCAGCAGCACCCGGGACAGGGGGCTTCGGTCCGGGGAGCTGTTTTTT.

The V gene is TRBV6-6, the J gene TRBJ2-2, with D possibly TRBD2 on 6 matching bases. The germline CDR1 and CDR2 sequences are MNHNY and SVGAGI (reference sequence). This CDR3 spans 13 amino acids. V gave up 0 bases and J gave up 7 bases, with 6 bases separating them. CDR3 region: CASSYSGGGELFF. The CDR3 nucleotides are TGTGCCAGCAGTTACTCGGGGGGCGGGGAGCTGTTTTTT.

The chain is built from TRBV28 and TRBJ2-4, with 13 bases aligning to TRBD2. Trimming cost V 5 bases and J 6 bases; bases outside gene matches: 7. The V gene's germline CDR1 is MDHEN and CDR2 SYDVKM. This CDR3 is built from 16 residues. The CDR3 bases are TGTGCCAGCAGTCTGACTAGCGGGGGGCGAGTAAACATTCAGTACTTC. It encodes CASSLTSGGRVNIQYF.

V and J are TRBV30 and TRBJ2-3, with 8 bases lining up with TRBD2. The CDR3 is made up of 16 amino acids. V gave up 0 bases and J gave up 6 bases; unmatched junction bases: 11. CDR1 and CDR2 from the germline V gene are GTSNPN and SVGIG (reference sequence). The DNA of the CDR3 is TGTGCCTGGAGTGTACTGGGACGGGGGGGCCTGGATACGCAGTATTTT. Translating it yields CAWSVLGRGGLDTQYF.

The V gene is TRBV19, the J gene TRBJ1-1; no definite D call. This CDR3 has 11 amino acids. Germline assignment: CDR1 LNHDA and CDR2 SQIVND (reference sequence). Trimming left V 8 bases short and J 4 bases short, with 8 bases between. CDR3 sequence reads: CASGEITEAFF. In nucleotides, the CDR3 is TGTGCCAGTGGAGAGATCACTGAAGCTTTCTTT.

The chain links TRBV5-4 to TRBJ2-1; perhaps TRBD1 as D (5 bases). The CDR3 extends over 16 amino acids. Germline-derived CDR1 and CDR2 are SGHNT and YYREEE (reference sequence). Trimming stripped 4 bases from V and 2 bases from J, with 16 bases between. This chain's CDR3 is CASSVVPGWAYNEQFF. The CDR3 bases are TGTGCCAGCAGCGTGGTACCAGGGTGGGCCTACAATGAGCAGTTCTTC.